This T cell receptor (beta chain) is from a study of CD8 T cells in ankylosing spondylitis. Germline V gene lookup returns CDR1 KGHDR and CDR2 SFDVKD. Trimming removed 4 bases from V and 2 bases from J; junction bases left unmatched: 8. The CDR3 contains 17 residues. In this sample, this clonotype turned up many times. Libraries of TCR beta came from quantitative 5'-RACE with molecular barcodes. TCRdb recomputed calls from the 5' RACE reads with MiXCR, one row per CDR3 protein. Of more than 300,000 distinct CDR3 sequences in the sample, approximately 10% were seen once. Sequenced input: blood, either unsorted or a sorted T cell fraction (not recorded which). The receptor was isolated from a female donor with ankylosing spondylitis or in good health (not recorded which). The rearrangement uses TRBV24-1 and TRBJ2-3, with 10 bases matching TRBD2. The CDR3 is CATSDIKREGYTDTQYF. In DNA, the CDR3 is TGTGCCACCAGTGACATAAAGCGGGAGGGCTACACAGATACGCAGTATTTT.